What follows are 29 T cell receptor beta chains derived from one specimen sequenced in a study of early T cells in non-severe SARS-CoV-2 infection. TCRdb processed the 5' RACE reads anew with MiXCR; each CDR3 protein has one entry. The sample lists fewer than 80,000 distinct CDR3 sequences, around 11% occurring once. The source was whole blood, collected at baseline. These receptors all stem from an adult who was a healthcare worker with PCR-confirmed SARS-CoV-2 infection or an uninfected control (not recorded which).

The sample holds a few counts of this clonotype. The chain joins TRBV7-9 to TRBJ2-3; a possible D gene is TRBD1 (6 bases). The CDR3 sequence is 15 residues long. Trimming shortened V by 4 bases and J by 5 bases, and 16 bases separated the two germline ends. Germline V gene sequence: CDR1 SEHNR, CDR2 FQNEAQ (reference sequence). CDR3 sequence (DNA): TGTGCCAGCAGCTCGTTCCGGGACACCAAAGATACGCAGTATTTT. As protein: CASSSFRDTKDTQYF.

This clonotype was seen at least ten times. The J gene is TRBJ2-2, the V gene TRBV11-2, with a tentative D call TRBD1 (5 bases). Trimming took off 5 bases at V and 0 bases at J, with 13 bases between the two ends. Per germline, CDR1 SGHAT and CDR2 FQNNGV. This CDR3 has 16 amino acids. The CDR3 DNA is TGTGCCAGCAGCGCAAGGGCGGACACGAACACCGGGGAGCTGTTTTTT. This sequence encodes CASSARADTNTGELFF.

The chain recombines TRBV12-3 or TRBV12-4 with TRBJ1-1; D is uncertain. CDR3 length: 15 residues. The germline V and J ends were trimmed by 3 bases and 4 bases, with 15 bases remaining between them. The CDR3 loop is CASSFRWGVGTEAFF. For the CDR3, the DNA is TGTGCCAGCAGTTTTCGGTGGGGAGTGGGCACTGAAGCTTTCTTT.

This clonotype was seen a few times. The chain has TRBV4-2 and TRBJ1-3; TRBD1 aligns across 8 bases. The length of the CDR3 is 16 residues. Per germline, CDR1 LGHNA and CDR2 YNFKEQ. Trimming took 0 bases from V and 4 from J; bases not matched to a gene: 5. DNA for the CDR3: TGTGCCAGCAGCCAAGATGGGACAGGCTTAGGAAACACCATATATTTT. This codes for CASSQDGTGLGNTIYF.

Many counts were recorded for this clonotype. The CDR3 DNA is TGTGCCAGCAGCTCACAGGGGACGGTACCAGATACGCAGTATTTT. Amino acids: CASSSQGTVPDTQYF. V gene TRBV14 combines with J gene TRBJ2-3; 7 nucleotides agree with TRBD1. Germline CDR1 is SGHDN and CDR2 is FVKESK. V was pared by 5 bases and J by 4 bases, with 9 bases of the junction left unmatched. The CDR3 runs to 15 residues.

In its sample, this clonotype was seen a few times. The gene calls are TRBV5-1 and TRBJ2-3, with 7 bases identical to TRBD2. Germline CDR1 reads SGHRS; CDR2 reads YFSETQ. This CDR3 is 15 amino acids long. V trimming: 0 bases; J trimming: 5 bases; junction bases outside the gene matches: 6. The chain's CDR3 is CASSLDGLEIDTQYF. CDR3 nucleotide sequence: TGCGCCAGCAGCTTGGACGGACTAGAGATAGATACGCAGTATTTT. Based on the CDR3 plus reference TRBV5-1 and TRBJ2-3, the full variable domain is KAGVTQTPRYLIKTRGQQVTLSCSPISGHRSVSWYQQTPGQGLQFLFEYFSETQRNKGNFPGRFSGRQFSNSRSEMNVSTLELGDSALYLCASSLDGLEIDTQYFGPGTRLTVL.

There are many counts of this clonotype. The J gene is TRBJ2-2, the V gene TRBV7-2; possibly TRBD1 for D (6 bases). The V gene lost 4 bases and the J gene lost 8 bases, with 11 bases spanning the gap. The CDR3 has 13 residues. From germline, CDR1 is SGHTA and CDR2 FQGNSA. The CDR3 spells CASSSRTAGELFF. The CDR3 nucleotides are TGTGCCAGCAGCTCAAGGACAGCTGGGGAGCTGTTTTTT.

In this sample, this clonotype turned up a few times. The gene calls are TRBV7-8 and TRBJ1-4; no clear D gene. CDR1 is SGHVS, CDR2 FQNEAQ, per germline. This CDR3 spans 15 amino acids. Trimming cost V 1 base and J 4 bases, with 10 bases left between them. The CDR3 nucleotides are TGTGCCAGCAGCTTAGTAGTCGGGAGTAATGAAAAACTGTTTTTT. Protein product: CASSLVVGSNEKLFF.

This chain links TRBV7-2 with TRBJ2-3; 10 nucleotides align to TRBD2. V was clipped by 6 bases and J by 7 bases; unmatched bases: 10. The CDR3 is 15 residues long. The germline V gene has CDR1 SGHTA and CDR2 FQGNSA. CDR3 amino acids: CASRIQAGGPHTQYF. The CDR3 coding sequence is TGTGCCAGCAGAATCCAAGCGGGGGGGCCTCATACGCAGTATTTT. Full variable domain (rest looked up from reference TRBV7-2 and TRBJ2-3): GAGVSQSPSNKVTEKGKDVELRCDPISGHTALYWYRQSLGQGLEFLIYFQGNSAPDKSGLPSDRFSAERTGGSVSTLTIQRTQQEDSAVYLCASRIQAGGPHTQYFGPGTRLTVL.

This clonotype appeared a few times. The chain has TRBV12-3 or TRBV12-4 and TRBJ1-3; a possible D gene is TRBD1 (5 bases). Trimming shortened V by 6 bases and J by 0 bases, and 12 bases separated the two germline ends. This CDR3 has 15 amino acids. As DNA, the CDR3 is TGTGCCAGCAGGGTCGGGACTACCTCTGGAAACACCATATATTTT. Amino acid sequence: CASRVGTTSGNTIYF.

The genes are TRBV29-1 and TRBJ1-1, with a possible D match to TRBD1 (6 bases). This CDR3 is 13 amino acids long. CDR1 is SQVTM and CDR2 is ANQGSEA in the germline V gene. Trimming left V 4 bases short and J 3 bases short, with 12 bases between. The CDR3 region has the DNA TGCAGCGTTGCGGTTGCAGGGGACACTGAAGCTTTCTTT. Protein sequence: CSVAVAGDTEAFF.

This clonotype was detected only a few times. The chain carries TRBV6-6 and TRBJ2-3, with TRBD2 matching over 11 bases. V shed 6 bases, J shed 5 bases, and the junction held 10 bases outside the gene matches. CDR3 length equals 16 residues. CDR1 and CDR2 (germline): MNHNY, SVGAGI (reference sequence). The CDR3 coding sequence is TGTGCCAGCAGATCACTAGCGGGGGCCCTAAGAGATACGCAGTATTTT. It codes for CASRSLAGALRDTQYF.

The rearrangement joins TRBV7-2 to TRBJ2-5; D call uncertain. The CDR3 sequence is 13 residues long. Trimming shortened V by 1 base and J by 3 bases, and 6 bases separated the two germline ends. Germline V gene data show CDR1 as SGHTA and CDR2 as FQGNSA. The CDR3 reads CASSLGLEETQYF. CDR3 DNA sequence: TGTGCCAGCAGCTTAGGACTGGAAGAGACCCAGTACTTC.

The rearrangement uses TRBV28 and TRBJ1-1, with 7 bases lining up with TRBD1. The ends lost 5 bases at V and 3 bases at J; junction bases unmatched: 6. The CDR3 sequence is 14 residues long. In germline, CDR1 is MDHEN, CDR2 SYDVKM. Here the CDR3 reads CASSVQGPYTEAFF. CDR3 DNA: TGTGCCAGCAGTGTACAGGGGCCGTACACTGAAGCTTTCTTT.

This clonotype has only a few counts. V gene TRBV12-5 combines with J gene TRBJ2-7, with D possibly TRBD1 on 6 matching bases. Germline V gene sequence: CDR1 LGHNT, CDR2 FRNRAP. CDR3 length equals 14 residues. The V gene lost 4 bases and the J gene lost 7 bases, with 17 bases spanning the gap. CDR3 sequence: CASGSTGRGEEQYF. The CDR3 coding sequence is TGTGCTAGTGGTTCGACAGGCCGTGGGGAGGAGCAGTACTTC.

This clonotype has just a few counts. This chain uses TRBV9 with TRBJ2-3; 7 nucleotides match TRBD1. The CDR3 totals 16 residues. J was trimmed by 2 bases and V by 0 bases; bases with no gene match: 6. CDR1 is SGDLS and CDR2 is YYNGEE in the germline V gene. CDR3 sequence reads: CASSVEGGTVTDTQYF. The DNA of the CDR3 is TGTGCCAGCAGCGTAGAAGGGGGCACAGTCACAGATACGCAGTATTTT.

The CDR3, as DNA: TGTGCCAGCAGCCCGACAGGGGAACTCTACGAGCAGTACTTC. Protein product: CASSPTGELYEQYF. V and J are TRBV3-1 and TRBJ2-7, with 8 nucleotides matching TRBD1. CDR1 LGHDT and CDR2 YNNKEL come from the germline V gene (reference sequence). The CDR3 has 14 amino acids. The V segment lost 4 bases and the J segment 3 bases; nucleotides outside the gene matches: 5.

The chain joins TRBV6-5 to TRBJ1-1; maybe TRBD1 (6 bases). Trimming stripped 8 bases from V and 3 bases from J, with 13 bases between. The V gene's germline CDR1 is MNHEY and CDR2 SVGAGI. The CDR3 runs to 13 residues. The CDR3 loop is CASQKNRDTEAFF. CDR3 DNA: TGTGCCAGCCAGAAAAACAGGGACACTGAAGCTTTCTTT.

This clonotype was detected only a few times. This chain uses TRBV6-1 with TRBJ1-5; D is unresolved. The CDR3 runs to 15 residues. V was shortened by 5 bases and J by 3 bases, with 14 bases between the two germline ends. Germline V lookup: CDR1 MNHNS, CDR2 SASEGT. CDR3 amino acids: CASSRTDHYNQPQHF. In DNA, the CDR3 is TGTGCCAGCAGTCGGACCGACCACTACAATCAGCCCCAGCATTTT.

This clonotype was counted a few times. J is TRBJ2-7 and V is TRBV3-1; D is undetermined. V lost 4 bases and J 0 bases, leaving 10 bases between the germline ends. The germline V gene has CDR1 LGHDT and CDR2 YNNKEL (reference sequence). CDR3 length equals 14 residues. The CDR3 nucleotides are TGTGCCAGCAGCCCCCAACGGAGCTCCTACGAGCAGTACTTC. This gives the protein CASSPQRSSYEQYF.

The chain is built from TRBV7-9 and TRBJ2-3, with D uncertain. The ends were cut back, 3 bases at V and 2 bases at J, with 6 bases in the middle. CDR1 is SEHNR, CDR2 FQNEAQ, per germline (reference sequence). This CDR3 is built from 13 residues. CDR3 in amino acids: CASSLSPTDTQYF. For the CDR3, the DNA is TGTGCCAGCAGCTTGAGCCCCACAGATACGCAGTATTTT.

This clonotype appeared a few times. The gene calls are TRBV11-2 and TRBJ1-4; 10 nucleotides match TRBD1. CDR3 length equals 16 residues. Germline CDR1 reads SGHAT; CDR2 reads FQNNGV. The V and J ends lost 5 bases and 4 bases, in that order; junction bases with no gene match: 7. The CDR3 sequence: CASSPGTGVYNEKLFF. CDR3 DNA: TGTGCCAGCAGCCCCGGGACAGGGGTATATAATGAAAAACTGTTTTTT.

Of note for this clonotype: An end of the junction does not agree with germline; a read error may underlie this. The chain's CDR3 is CASSNSNRGLEGYTF. The DNA of the CDR3 is TGTGCCAGCAGTAACTCCAACAGGGGGTTGGAGGGCTACACCTTC. The chain couples TRBV6-5 to TRBJ1-2, with TRBD1 matching 8 bases. The CDR3 is 15 residues long. Germline CDR1 reads MNHEY; CDR2 reads SVGAGI.

This clonotype was detected many times. The CDR3 is CASSQGPGDGGRNIQYF. CDR3 in DNA: TGCGCCAGCAGCCAAGGTCCCGGGGATGGGGGGAGAAACATTCAGTACTTC. The chain uses TRBV4-1 and TRBJ2-4; D is perhaps TRBD2 (6 bases). From germline, CDR1 is MGHRA and CDR2 YSYEKL. The CDR3 consists of 17 residues. Trimming took off 1 base at V and 6 bases at J, with 19 bases between the two ends.

The chain carries TRBV10-3 and TRBJ2-3; TRBD2 might be the D (6 bases). The CDR3 is made up of 12 amino acids. With 2 bases removed from V and 7 bases from J, the gap between germline ends came to 7 bases. Germline loops: CDR1 ENHRY, CDR2 SYGVKD. The CDR3 DNA is TGTGCCATCAGTGAGGGGGGGAATACGCAGTATTTT. This sequence encodes CAISEGGNTQYF.

There are a few counts of this clonotype. The chain is built from TRBV29-1 and TRBJ1-5; possibly TRBD1 for D (5 bases). Germline V gene lookup returns CDR1 SQVTM and CDR2 ANQGSEA. The CDR3 runs to 15 residues. Trimming stripped 1 base from V and 0 bases from J, with 10 bases between. CDR3 sequence (DNA): TGCAGCGTTGAAGGACCAGGGAATAGCAATCAGCCCCAGCATTTT. Translated, it gives CSVEGPGNSNQPQHF.

This chain joins TRBV20-1 and TRBJ2-1; D uncertain. Trimming cost V 6 bases and J 2 bases, with 8 bases left between them. The CDR3 covers 12 residues. Germline V CDR1 and CDR2: DFQATT, SNEGSKA (reference sequence). CDR3: CSAGPPYNEQFF. The CDR3 coding sequence is TGCAGTGCAGGGCCCCCCTACAATGAGCAGTTCTTC.

At least ten counts were recorded for this clonotype. The CDR3 DNA is TGTGCCAGCAGCTCCGGCCGGACTAGCACGGTTGCAGATACGCAGTATTTT. It specifies CASSSGRTSTVADTQYF. This rearrangement joins TRBV7-2 to TRBJ2-3; 8 bases line up with TRBD2. The CDR3 loop spans 17 amino acids. Germline V gene sequence: CDR1 SGHTA, CDR2 FQGNSA. V trimming: 4 bases; J trimming: 4 bases; junction bases outside the gene matches: 13.

This clonotype was recorded a few times. The chain has TRBV10-3 and TRBJ2-6; D unclear. The V gene lost 4 bases and the J gene lost 0 bases, with 10 bases spanning the gap. The germline V gene encodes CDR1 ENHRY and CDR2 SYGVKD. The CDR3 spans 16 residues. CDR3 sequence reads: CAISVPSPSGANVLTF. The CDR3 DNA reads TGTGCCATCAGTGTCCCGAGCCCCTCTGGGGCCAACGTCCTGACTTTC.